Shown below are 26 T cell receptor beta chains from a single sample sequenced in a study of T cell responses to AZD1222 COVID-19 vaccine. Sequencing used immunoSEQ multiplex PCR; TCRdb keeps in-frame clones, though not all of them. The sample has more than 85,000 clones; almost 85% are singletons. The sample here was peripheral blood, taken on day 0 of AZD1222 vaccination. The receptors were gathered from an adult in good health.

The chain uses TRBV10-3 and TRBJ2-7; D call uncertain. V lost 10 bases, J lost 4 bases, and 14 bases lay in between. Per the germline V gene, CDR1 is ENHRY and CDR2 is SYGVKD. The CDR3 length is 12 residues. CDR3 coding DNA: TGTGCCACCTCGGACCGCCAATACGAGCAGTACTTC. This sequence encodes CATSDRQYEQYF.

J is TRBJ2-3 and V is TRBV18, with a weak D call TRBD2 (5 bases). The CDR3 length is 17 residues. From germline, CDR1 is KGHSH and CDR2 LQKENI. V gave up 0 bases and J gave up 5 bases, with 18 bases separating them. This chain's CDR3 is CASSPPESSPTGDTQYF. In nucleotides, the CDR3 is TGTGCCAGCTCACCACCGGAGTCTAGCCCCACGGGAGATACGCAGTATTTT.

The chain has TRBV5-1 and TRBJ1-2; no reliable D call. Trimming stripped 0 bases from V and 0 bases from J, with 6 bases between. Germline V lookup: CDR1 SGHRS, CDR2 YFSETQ. The CDR3 runs to 14 residues. CDR3 sequence reads: CASSLDRTNYGYTF. The DNA for the CDR3 is TGCGCCAGCAGCTTGGACCGTACTAACTATGGCTACACCTTC.

This clone showed up just a few times. This chain uses TRBV6-2 or TRBV6-3 with TRBJ2-1; D remains ambiguous. CDR1 is MNHEY, CDR2 SVGEGT, per germline. This CDR3 spans 15 amino acids. V gave up 2 bases and J gave up 2 bases, with 10 bases separating them. The CDR3 here is CASSYGLVTYNEQFF. CDR3 bases: TGTGCCAGCAGTTACGGTCTGGTAACCTACAATGAGCAGTTCTTC.

The chain recombines TRBV5-8 with TRBJ2-6; D uncertain. This CDR3 region has 13 residues. V gave up 4 bases and J gave up 4 bases, with 6 bases separating them. The germline V gene has CDR1 SGHTS and CDR2 YDEGEE. CDR3 in amino acids: CASSHSGANVLTF. The DNA of the CDR3 is TGTGCCAGCAGCCACTCGGGGGCCAACGTCCTGACTTTC.

The chain carries TRBV29-1 and TRBJ2-5; 7 bases agree with TRBD1. CDR1 SQVTM and CDR2 ANQGSEA come from the germline V gene. CDR3 length: 13 residues. Trimming took 4 bases from V and 5 from J; bases not matched to a gene: 7. CDR3 loop: CSVGGQLGETQYF. The DNA for the CDR3 is TGCAGCGTTGGGGGACAGCTGGGGGAGACCCAGTACTTC.

CDR3 coding DNA: TGTGCCAGCAGCTTAAACCCAGGGGGGACGCCTGGCGGCTACACCTTC. This codes for CASSLNPGGTPGGYTF. V is TRBV7-2 and J is TRBJ1-2, with 7 nucleotides matching TRBD1. Losses at the gene ends were 2 bases for V and 8 bases for J; bases not matched to a gene: 14. The CDR3 is made up of 16 amino acids. Germline V CDR1 and CDR2: SGHTA, FQGNSA.

The chain combines TRBV5-1 with TRBJ1-2, with 7 nucleotides matching TRBD1. The CDR3 contains 14 residues. V gave up 0 bases and J gave up 7 bases; unmatched junction bases: 6. Germline CDR1 and CDR2: SGHRS and YFSETQ. The CDR3 DNA reads TGCGCCAGCAGCTTGGGAGACAGGGTTTCTGGCTACACCTTC. Translating gives CASSLGDRVSGYTF.

The chain joins TRBV24-1 to TRBJ2-2; TRBD1 matches 9 bases. This CDR3 is 17 amino acids long. Germline V gene lookup returns CDR1 KGHDR and CDR2 SFDVKD. J was trimmed by 4 bases and V by 3 bases; bases with no gene match: 8. The CDR3 spells CATSDTRQGGSTGELFF. CDR3 in DNA: TGTGCCACCAGTGATACTCGACAGGGGGGGAGCACCGGGGAGCTGTTTTTT.

This chain uses TRBV3-1 (or the pseudogene TRBV3-2) with TRBJ1-1, with 7 bases matching TRBD1. The ends lost 3 bases at V and 12 bases at J; junction bases unmatched: 16. From germline, CDR1 is LGHDT and CDR2 YNNKEL (reference sequence). CDR3 length: 15 amino acids. Written as DNA, the CDR3 is TGTGCCAGCAGCCAGGCACCGGGACAGAATTTGATATCTTTCTTT. Protein product: CASSQAPGQNLISFF.

This clone came up many times. The chain employs TRBV2 and TRBJ1-3; D ambiguous. CDR1 and CDR2 from the germline V gene are SNHLY and FYNNEI. The CDR3 spans 16 residues. V lost 2 bases and J lost 4, with 15 bases in between. The CDR3 region is CASSESGVLSGNTIYF. The CDR3 DNA reads as TGTGCCAGCAGTGAATCGGGAGTGTTGTCAGGAAACACCATATATTTT. Using reference TRBV2 and TRBJ1-3 for the parts outside the CDR3, the full variable domain is EPEVTQTPSHQVTQMGQEVILRCVPISNHLYFYWYRQILGQKVEFLVSFYNNEISEKSEIFDDQFSVERPDGSNFTLKIRSTKLEDSAMYFCASSESGVLSGNTIYFGEGSWLTVV.

The chain combines TRBV6-2 or TRBV6-3 with TRBJ1-1, with D tentatively TRBD1 (5 bases). Germline CDR1 MNHEY, CDR2 SVGEGT. Trimming took 2 bases from V and 3 from J, leaving 7 bases between them. This CDR3 contains 13 residues. In DNA, the CDR3 is TGTGCCAGCAGTTACAGGGGCTACACTGAAGCTTTCTTT. It yields the protein CASSYRGYTEAFF.

The V call is TRBV7-2, the J call TRBJ2-7; tentatively, D is TRBD1 or TRBD2 (5 bases each). There are 14 residues in the CDR3. Trimming left V 3 bases short and J 6 bases short, with 15 bases between. Germline V gene data show CDR1 as SGHTA and CDR2 as FQGNSA. CDR3 bases: TGTGCCAGCAGCTTCGGGGACCGCCCGAGCGAGCAGTACTTC. Translation gives CASSFGDRPSEQYF.

CDR3 loop: CASSYRGRQPQHF. The CDR3 nucleotides read TGTGCCAGCAGCTACAGGGGCCGGCAGCCCCAGCATTTT. This chain uses TRBV11-2 with TRBJ1-5, with 7 bases that match TRBD1. This CDR3 contains 13 residues. The V segment lost 4 bases and the J segment 7 bases; nucleotides outside the gene matches: 4. The germline CDR1 and CDR2 sequences are SGHAT and FQNNGV.

This clone was observed once. The J gene is TRBJ2-1, the V gene TRBV5-1; maybe TRBD1 (6 bases). The germline CDR1 and CDR2 sequences are SGHRS and YFSETQ. CDR3 length: 15 residues. The ends were cut back, 0 bases at V and 0 bases at J, with 7 bases in the middle. The CDR3 nucleotides are TGCGCCAGCAGCTTGGGGACAGCCTCCTACAATGAGCAGTTCTTC. It specifies CASSLGTASYNEQFF.

This clone occurred once. The rearrangement uses TRBV19 and TRBJ1-6, with TRBD1 identical over 8 bases. The germline gives CDR1 LNHDA, CDR2 SQIVND (reference sequence). The CDR3 covers 16 residues. V was pared by 6 bases and J by 5 bases, with 9 bases of the junction left unmatched. CDR3 nucleotide sequence: TGTGCCAGTAGCACCCGGGGACAGGCGAATAATTCACCCCTCCACTTT. Its translation is CASSTRGQANNSPLHF.

The chain is built from TRBV10-1 and TRBJ1-1; D is unclear. Trimming stripped 1 base from V and 4 bases from J, with 13 bases between. Germline V gene data show CDR1 as WNHNN and CDR2 as SYGVQD (reference sequence). There are 15 residues in the CDR3. The CDR3 loop is CASSELGAGSTEAFF. The CDR3, as DNA: TGCGCCAGCAGTGAGTTAGGTGCCGGGAGCACTGAAGCTTTCTTT.

The rearrangement uses TRBV24-1 and TRBJ2-5; 7 nucleotides match TRBD1. Germline V gives CDR1 KGHDR, CDR2 SFDVKD. The CDR3 consists of 13 residues. The junction had 10 bases not matched to a gene; V was cut back by 9 bases and J by 7 bases. CDR3 sequence: CATQGTVRGTQYF. DNA for the CDR3: TGTGCCACCCAGGGGACAGTCCGTGGGACCCAGTACTTC.

This clone is a singleton in its sample. The chain combines TRBV5-1 with TRBJ2-5, with no clear D. The CDR3 extends over 14 amino acids. Per the germline V gene, CDR1 is SGHRS and CDR2 is YFSETQ. V dropped 2 bases and J dropped 1 base, with 9 bases sitting between them. CDR3 region: CASSFLTAQETQYF. The CDR3 nucleotides are TGCGCCAGCAGCTTCCTTACGGCCCAAGAGACCCAGTACTTC.

This clone was recorded only once. The CDR3 coding sequence is TGTGCCAGCTCACCCCCTATTGGCGACTCGGGTACGCAGTATTTT. Its translation is CASSPPIGDSGTQYF. This chain connects TRBV18 to TRBJ2-3, with D unresolved. The length of the CDR3 is 15 residues. V was pared by 3 bases and J by 8 bases, with 18 bases between. CDR1 and CDR2 from the germline V gene are KGHSH and LQKENI.

The CDR3 spells CASSFQGGYNTEAFF. DNA for the CDR3: TGTGCCAGCAGCTTTCAGGGGGGCTATAACACTGAAGCTTTCTTT. The rearrangement uses TRBV5-6 and TRBJ1-1; the match to TRBD1 covers 7 bases. V lost 2 bases to trimming and J lost 2 bases; unmatched junction nucleotides: 6. Germline lookup yields CDR1 SGHDT and CDR2 YYEEEE. The CDR3 totals 15 residues.

This clone turned up a few times. The V and J genes are TRBV6-5 and TRBJ2-2; no clear D. This CDR3 spans 15 amino acids. Trimming took off 0 bases at V and 0 bases at J, with 5 bases between the two ends. CDR1 and CDR2 (germline): MNHEY, SVGAGI. For the CDR3, the DNA is TGTGCCAGCAGTTACTCGACCACGAACACCGGGGAGCTGTTTTTT. This encodes CASSYSTTNTGELFF.

V gene TRBV4-1 combines with J gene TRBJ1-2, with D possibly matching TRBD1 (5 bases). Trimming took 1 base from V and 4 from J, leaving 16 bases between them. Germline CDR1 is MGHRA and CDR2 is YSYEKL. This CDR3 has 16 residues. CDR3 residues: CASSQAPGQGIYGYTF. Written as DNA, the CDR3 is TGCGCCAGCAGCCAAGCCCCCGGGCAGGGAATCTATGGCTACACCTTC.

This rearrangement joins TRBV20-1 to TRBJ1-5; D not certain. From germline, CDR1 is DFQATT and CDR2 SNEGSKA (reference sequence). V lost 3 bases to trimming and J lost 1 base, with 13 bases between them. The CDR3 runs 15 residues. The CDR3: CSASPSVGSNQPQHF. As DNA, the CDR3 is TGCAGTGCTAGTCCATCGGTAGGAAGCAATCAGCCCCAGCATTTT.

The chain combines TRBV7-2 with TRBJ1-5; a possible D gene is TRBD1 (6 bases). Per the germline V gene, CDR1 is SGHTA and CDR2 is FQGNSA. The CDR3 spans 15 residues. The V end lost 1 base, the J end lost 7 bases, and 14 bases lay between the germline ends. In DNA form, the CDR3 reads TGTGCCAGCAGCTTAGTAGGGGGGCTGGGGCAGCCCCAGCATTTT. Translated: CASSLVGGLGQPQHF.

The chain uses TRBV19 and TRBJ1-5, with D hard to call. CDR1 LNHDA and CDR2 SQIVND come from the germline V gene (reference sequence). The CDR3 contains 12 residues. V shed 5 bases and J shed 7 bases, with 9 bases lying between them. The CDR3 coding sequence is TGTGCCAGTAGTGATCATCGACAGCCCCAGCATTTT. It translates to CASSDHRQPQHF.